These T cell receptor beta chains were read from a single sample in a study of T cell responses to AZD1222 COVID-19 vaccine. The protocol was immunoSEQ multiplex PCR, while the TCRdb copy is restricted to in-frame clones and leaves out a portion. The data contain around 140,000 clones, roughly nine tenths of them seen just once; the ten biggest clones take up more than 1.3%. This sample comprised peripheral blood, obtained on day 0 of AZD1222 vaccination. The source is an adult in good health. The CDR3 runs from the conserved cysteine through the conserved F or W. The D gene is left open where the match is weak. Clone size, where shown, is once, few, many, or a class for clones that have expanded.

>TRBJ1-2|-|10|TRBV6-6|-
TGTGCCAGCTCAAGGGATGGCTACACCTTC
CASSRDGYTF
>TRBJ1-5|TRBD1|14|TRBV29-1|-
TGCAGCGTCAGGACAGGGGGAAGCAATCAGCCCCAGCATTTT
CSVRTGGSNQPQHF
>TRBJ2-3|-|15|TRBV6-5|-
TGTGCCAGCAGTTACGAACCGACAGCCACAGATACGCAGTATTTT
CASSYEPTATDTQYF
>TRBJ1-2|-|12|TRBV12-5|-
TGTGCTAGTGGTTTGTGGGACGATGGCTACACCTTC
CASGLWDDGYTF
>TRBJ1-6|-|18|TRBV10-1|-
TGCGCCAGCAGTGACCACCGCGGGGCGGTCCGCTATAATTCACCCCTCCACTTT
CASSDHRGAVRYNSPLHF
>TRBJ2-3|-|17|TRBV24-1|-
TGTGCCACCAGTGATTTGGGCTCGACGAACGGCGCAGATACGCAGTATTTT
CATSDLGSTNGADTQYF
>TRBJ2-3|TRBD1|16|TRBV11-1|-
TGTGCCAGCAGCTTAGAAAACAGGGGGTCCACAGATACGCAGTATTTT
CASSLENRGSTDTQYF
>TRBJ1-2|-|13|TRBV6-5|-
TGTGCCAGCAGTTACTCTAGGGGAGGAGGCTACACCTTC
CASSYSRGGGYTF
>TRBJ1-2|-|14|TRBV7-9|-
TGTGCCAGCAGCTTAGGTAGCGGGTTGAGTGGCTACACCTTC
CASSLGSGLSGYTF
>TRBJ1-3|-|13|TRBV7-9|-
TGTGCCAGCAGCGATAGGGCTGGAAACACCATATATTTT
CASSDRAGNTIYF
>TRBJ2-1|TRBD2|14|TRBV11-3|-
TGTGCCAGCAGCTCGGGGGGATCCTACAATGAGCAGTTCTTC
CASSSGGSYNEQFF
>TRBJ1-1|-|20|TRBV10-3|-
TGTGCCATCAGCCGAGGTTTGACAGGCGTTACCCAGAGAATGAACACTGAAGCTTTCTTT
CAISRGLTGVTQRMNTEAFF
>TRBJ1-2|-|14|TRBV28|-
TGTGCCAGCAGTTTGGGGGCGGTGGACTATGGCTACACCTTC
CASSLGAVDYGYTF
>TRBJ2-1|-|13|TRBV3-1/TRBV3-2|-
TGTGCCAGCAGCCCGGACTTGACGAATGAGCAGTTCTTC
CASSPDLTNEQFF
>TRBJ1-6|TRBD1|15|TRBV6-1|-
TGTGCCAGCAGTGAAGGGACAGGGGATAATTCACCCCTCCACTTT
CASSEGTGDNSPLHF
>TRBJ2-3|-|14|TRBV7-2|once
TGTGCCAGCAGCTTGGTTGGGACTACAGATACGCAGTATTTT
CASSLVGTTDTQYF
>TRBJ2-1|-|11|TRBV14|-
TGTGCCAGCAGCCAAGTCTGGGAGCAGTTCTTC
CASSQVWEQFF
>TRBJ2-2|-|12|TRBV19|-
TGTGCCAGCCCAGGACCCACCGGGGAGCTGTTTTTT
CASPGPTGELFF
>TRBJ2-2|-|16|TRBV18|-
TGTGCCAGCTCACCAACACAACAGGGCCAGGTCGGGGAGCTGTTTTTT
CASSPTQQGQVGELFF
>TRBJ1-1|TRBD1|13|TRBV19|-
TGTGCCAGTAGTCCGGGGACAGGGACTGAAGCTTTCTTT
CASSPGTGTEAFF
>TRBJ1-1|-|13|TRBV19|-
TGTGCCAGTAGTATACCATGGAACACTGAAGCTTTCTTT
CASSIPWNTEAFF
>TRBJ2-3|TRBD1|14|TRBV11-1|few
TGTGCCAGCAGCCGGACAGGGGCGAGAGATACGCAGTATTTT
CASSRTGARDTQYF
>TRBJ2-7|TRBD1|13|TRBV12-3/TRBV12-4|-
TGTGCCAGCAGTAGGGACAGGGTAGCGGAGCAGTACTTC
CASSRDRVAEQYF
>TRBJ2-1|TRBD1|14|TRBV7-3|-
TGTGCCAGCAGCTCGGAACAGGGGGCGAATGAGCAGTTCTTC
CASSSEQGANEQFF
>TRBJ2-3|-|14|TRBV6-5|few
TGTGCCAGCGCCTCAACTCTAATCACAGATACGCAGTATTTT
CASASTLITDTQYF
>TRBJ2-7|-|15|TRBV5-6|-
TGTGCCAGCAGCCCGCGCGGGGACAACTCCTACGAGCAGTACTTC
CASSPRGDNSYEQYF
>TRBJ1-1|TRBD1|13|TRBV6-1|-
TGTGCCAGCAGTGAAAGTCAGGGGGTTGAAGCTTTCTTT
CASSESQGVEAFF
>TRBJ1-2|TRBD1|16|TRBV28|-
TGTGCCAGCAGTTTAACCGCGGGACAGTACCTTTATGGCTACACCTTC
CASSLTAGQYLYGYTF
>TRBJ2-7|TRBD1|15|TRBV5-5|-
TGTGCCAGCAGCTATAACCGGGACAGCACCTACGAGCAGTACTTC
CASSYNRDSTYEQYF
>TRBJ1-1|TRBD1|13|TRBV29-1|once
TGCAGCGTGAAGACAGGGGGCCAAACTGAAGCTTTCTTT
CSVKTGGQTEAFF
>TRBJ1-2|-|13|TRBV28|-
TGTGCCAGCAGTTTTCGACAGCTCTATGGCTACACCTTC
CASSFRQLYGYTF
>TRBJ1-6|TRBD1|15|TRBV9|-
TGTGCCAGCAGCCCACGACAGGGGAATAATTCACCCCTCCACTTT
CASSPRQGNNSPLHF
>TRBJ2-1|-|16|TRBV4-1|-
TGCGCCAGCAGCCAAACCGGGACCACTACCGGGCATGAGCAGTTCTTC
CASSQTGTTTGHEQFF
>TRBJ1-1|TRBD1|14|TRBV24-1|-
TGTGCCACCAGTGACCGGGACAGGGGGCAGGGAGCTTTCTTT
CATSDRDRGQGAFF
>TRBJ1-3|-|15|TRBV7-9|-
TGTGCCAGCAGCTTTCCAGTTCGTATGGGAAACACCATATATTTT
CASSFPVRMGNTIYF
>TRBJ2-2|-|15|TRBV19|-
TGTGCCAGTAGGGGGGGTCCCCTGGTCGGCGGGGAGCTGTTTTTT
CASRGGPLVGGELFF
>TRBJ1-6|-|15|TRBV10-3|-
TGTGCCATCAGTGAGTTGGCTGTGACCAATTCACCCCTCCACTTT
CAISELAVTNSPLHF
>TRBJ2-7|-|14|TRBV13|-
TGTGCCAGCAGCTTAAGACAGTCCTCCTACGAGCAGTACTTC
CASSLRQSSYEQYF
>TRBJ1-6|-|18|TRBV19|-
TGTGCCAGTAGTATAACCCGTAGGGGGGCTATTAGAGATTCACCCCTCCACTTT
CASSITRRGAIRDSPLHF
>TRBJ1-1|-|13|TRBV7-2|-
TGTGCCAGCAGCTTAGGGGGTTGGGGGGACGCTTTCTTT
CASSLGGWGDAFF
>TRBJ1-4|-|16|TRBV27|-
TGTGCCAGCAGTTTAACAGGGACGACTCGTAATGAAAAACTGTTTTTT
CASSLTGTTRNEKLFF
>TRBJ1-6|-|15|TRBV5-1|-
TGCGCCAGCAGCTTGGGAGAGGGATTAGAGTTCCCCCTCCACTTT
CASSLGEGLEFPLHF
>TRBJ2-7|-|13|TRBV7-9|few
TGTGCCAGCAGCTTAGTTATCTCCCACGAGCAGTACTTC
CASSLVISHEQYF
>TRBJ1-1|-|13|TRBV19|-
TGTGCCAGTAGTCCAAGCGTGAACACTGAAGCTTTCTTT
CASSPSVNTEAFF
>TRBJ2-5|-|15|TRBV10-3|once
TGTGCCATCAGTGAAGGAGCCTTAAAAGAAGAGACCCAGTACTTC
CAISEGALKEETQYF
>TRBJ2-1|-|16|TRBV10-1|once
TGCGCCAGCAGTGAGTCCAGAGCGACCTCCTACAATGAGCAGTTCTTC
CASSESRATSYNEQFF
>TRBJ1-2|TRBD1|14|TRBV6-2/TRBV6-3|-
TGTGCCAGCAGTCGGGACAGGGGGTCCTATGGCTACACCTTC
CASSRDRGSYGYTF
>TRBJ1-5|-|13|TRBV6-5|few
TGTGCCAGCAGGGGGACGGGGACTCAGCCCCAGCATTTT
CASRGTGTQPQHF
>TRBJ2-1|TRBD2|16|TRBV7-3|once
TGTGCCAGCAGCTTGAATCCCAGCCCCAACGGGAGGGGGCAGTTCTTC
CASSLNPSPNGRGQFF
>TRBJ1-3|TRBD1|17|TRBV11-2|-
TGTGCCAGCAGTCTACCTGGGACAGGGTGGGCTGGAAACACCATATATTTT
CASSLPGTGWAGNTIYF
>TRBJ2-1|TRBD2|15|TRBV6-2/TRBV6-3|-
TGTGCCAGCAGTCTCAGCGGGGAAAGTCCTAATGAGCAGTTCTTC
CASSLSGESPNEQFF
>TRBJ1-6|-|13|TRBV30|few
TGTGCCTGTTCCCCACAAGCGGATTCACCCCTCCACTTT
CACSPQADSPLHF